This TCR beta chain comes out of a study of blood T cells in healthy people across ages. Using a J-beta primer mix together with a sample-barcoded 5' primer, a second PCR was run for about 6 to 11 cycles. At least 2.5 million CDR3-containing paired-end reads were obtained per sample. TCRdb recomputed calls from the 5' RACE reads with MiXCR, one row per CDR3 protein. The sample shows fewer than 650,000 distinct CDR3 sequences, about 27% of them seen only once. The CDR3 extends over 13 amino acids. Germline V gene data show CDR1 as SGDLS and CDR2 as YYNGEE. This sample also belongs to another study, concerning T cells of mothers and their children. That source adds: Three mothers and their six children, all healthy Caucasians, donated. Sample barcodes and 2-4 random nucleotides were added by the M1S primer of the second PCR. From each mother came over 9 million TCR beta CDR3 reads, and from each child came a few million.

The sample consisted of blood. This chain links TRBV9 with TRBJ2-5, with a tentative D call TRBD1 (5 bases). The end of the DNA aligns better with TRBJ2-1, so the J call may be wrong. The TCR comes from a boy under 10 years old in good health. The CDR3 nucleotides are TGTGCCAGCAGCGGGCCATCCAGGGATGAGCAGTTCTTC. This codes for CASSGPSRDEQFF.